The clone carrying this TCR beta chain was picked up a small number of times. Its antigen is not identified. This sample was included in a study of metastatic and nonmetastatic thyroid tumors. As for the study in general: Malignant and benign thyroid patients had repertoires compared in peripheral blood and tumor or nodule tissue. Findings and caveats of the study: TCR beta diversity was reportedly significantly higher in malignant thyroid tumors than benign nodules, in blood and tumor.

Germline V gives CDR1 SGHRS, CDR2 YFSETQ. The CDR3 consists of 17 residues. Trimming cost V 0 bases and J 1 base; bases outside gene matches: 3. Patients underwent thyroid surgery, and none had received any treatment before it. TCRdb reprocessed the PCR reads via MiXCR. The sample comprises 16,000 or so clones, under 25% of which are singletons, and roughly 8% rests with the top ten. The receptor comes from a female donor with papillary thyroid cancer or a benign thyroid nodule (not recorded which). Some clones in this sample may be carry-over from other donors' samples. Source material: tumor tissue. The rearrangement joins TRBV5-1 to TRBJ2-5; 13 bases line up with TRBD2. The CDR3 bases are TGCGCCAGCAGCTTGGCCGGACTAGCGGGAGCCCAAGAGACCCAGTACTTC. It translates to CASSLAGLAGAQETQYF.